This T cell receptor beta chain came from a study of blood T cell repertoires in COVID-19. Per the study methods: It was from reference gene primer amplification that nucleated cell counts were estimated. Sequencing used immunoSEQ multiplex PCR; TCRdb keeps in-frame clones, though not all of them. V, J and clone size were drawn from that table, and D and trimming were deduced from the DNA. Of about 200,000 clones detected, 86% appear once; the ten largest clones hold 5% to 7%. Between the trimmed V and J ends, which lost 3 bases and 7 bases, there was a span of 18 bases. This CDR3 spans 16 amino acids. Per germline, CDR1 KGHDR and CDR2 SFDVKD. Each participant's cohort was designated according to participant-reported clinical history.

The rearrangement joins TRBV24-1 to TRBJ1-5; a possible D gene is TRBD1 (6 bases). The material sequenced was PBMCs or T cells enriched from blood (not recorded which). The receptor was isolated from a man between 35 and 55 years old with acute COVID-19. The CDR3 sequence is CATSDPSRQEEQPQHF. CDR3 coding DNA: TGTGCCACCAGTGATCCTTCTAGACAGGAGGAACAGCCCCAGCATTTT.